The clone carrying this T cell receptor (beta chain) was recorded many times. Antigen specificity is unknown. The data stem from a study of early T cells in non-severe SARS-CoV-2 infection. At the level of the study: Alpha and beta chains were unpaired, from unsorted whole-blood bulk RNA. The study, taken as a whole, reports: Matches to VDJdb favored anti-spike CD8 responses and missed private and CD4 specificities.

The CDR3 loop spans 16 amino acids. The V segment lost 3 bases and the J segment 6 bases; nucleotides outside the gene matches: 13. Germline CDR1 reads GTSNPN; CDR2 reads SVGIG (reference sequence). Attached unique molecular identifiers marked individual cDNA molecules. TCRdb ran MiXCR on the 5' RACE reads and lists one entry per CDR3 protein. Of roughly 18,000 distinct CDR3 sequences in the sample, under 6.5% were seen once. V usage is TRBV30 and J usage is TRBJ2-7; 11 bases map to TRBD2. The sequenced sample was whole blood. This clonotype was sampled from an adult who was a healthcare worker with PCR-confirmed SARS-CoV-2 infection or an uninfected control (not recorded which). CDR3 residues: CAWRASGRPAYGEQYF. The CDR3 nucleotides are TGTGCCTGGAGAGCTAGCGGGAGGCCCGCTTATGGCGAGCAGTACTTC.